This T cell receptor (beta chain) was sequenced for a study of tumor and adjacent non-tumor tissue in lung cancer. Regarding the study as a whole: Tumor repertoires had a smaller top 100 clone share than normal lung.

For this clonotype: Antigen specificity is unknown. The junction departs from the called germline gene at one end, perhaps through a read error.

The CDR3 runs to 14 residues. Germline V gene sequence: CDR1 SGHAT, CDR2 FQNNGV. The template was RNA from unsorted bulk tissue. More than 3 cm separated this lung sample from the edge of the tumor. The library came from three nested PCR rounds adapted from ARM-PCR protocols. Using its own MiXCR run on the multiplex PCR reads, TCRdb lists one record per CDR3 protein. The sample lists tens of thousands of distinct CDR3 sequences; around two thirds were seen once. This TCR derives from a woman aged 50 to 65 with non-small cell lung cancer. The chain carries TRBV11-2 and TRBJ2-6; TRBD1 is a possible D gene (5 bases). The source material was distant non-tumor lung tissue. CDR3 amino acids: CASNFSPGANVLNF. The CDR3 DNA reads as TGTGCCAGCAACTTCAGCCCTGGGGCCAACGTCCTGAATTTC.